This T cell receptor (beta chain) came from a study of T-cell memory formation after mild COVID-19. Germline V gene data show CDR1 as LNHDA and CDR2 as SQIVND (reference sequence). V dropped 6 bases and J dropped 0 bases, with 5 bases sitting between them. The CDR3 runs 13 residues. TCRdb redid the calling of the 5' RACE reads with MiXCR, one entry per CDR3 protein. Of 350,000 to 550,000 distinct CDR3 sequences in the sample, under 20% were seen once. This clonotype was found a few times. V is TRBV19 and J is TRBJ1-4; no clear D gene. The TCR sequence derives from a man aged 18 to 30 who had mild COVID-19 (a few samples of this study predate the infection). Cell type and time point are not known. Material for sequencing was PBMCs or a T cell subset sorted from them (not recorded which). DNA for the CDR3: TGTGCCAGTAGAAGGTCAACTAATGAAAAACTGTTTTTT. This codes for CASRRSTNEKLFF.